These 22 T cell receptor beta chains share one sample of origin, sequenced in a study of T cells in Graves' hyperthyroidism and ophthalmopathy. Template material for amplifying TCR beta CDR3 regions consisted of RNA transcripts. An initial round of RT-PCR targeting the TCR CDR3 relied on the HTBI primer set. TCRdb used MiXCR to reprocess the multiplex PCR reads, holding one entry per CDR3 protein. Of approximately 380,000 distinct CDR3 sequences listed, 19% were seen once; the top ten hold about 3.7%. Specimen: blood. These receptors came from a woman under 30 with Graves' hyperthyroidism.

This clonotype was observed many times. Here the CDR3 reads CAISDNIRGGRNEQYF. The CDR3 nucleotides are TGTGCCATCAGTGATAACATACGGGGGGGCCGTAACGAGCAGTACTTC. V usage is TRBV10-3 and J usage is TRBJ2-7; TRBD2 aligns across 8 bases. The CDR3 is 16 residues long. J lost 5 bases, V lost 3 bases, and 12 bases had no gene match. The germline V gene has CDR1 ENHRY and CDR2 SYGVKD.

The table lists this clonotype with a few counts. The chain carries TRBV12-3 or TRBV12-4 and TRBJ2-7, with D tentatively TRBD1 (6 bases). This CDR3 is 14 amino acids long. Deletions cut 2 bases from V and 2 bases from J, with 10 bases between. Here the CDR3 reads CASSLWHRAYEQYF. CDR3 nucleotide sequence: TGTGCCAGCAGTTTATGGCACAGGGCCTACGAGCAGTACTTC.

This sequence joins TRBV28 and TRBJ1-2; 8 positions match TRBD1. CDR3 length: 14 amino acids. The trim removed 2 bases at V and 6 bases at J, leaving 5 bases unmatched. The V gene's germline CDR1 is MDHEN and CDR2 SYDVKM. The CDR3 DNA sequence: TGTGCCAGCAGTTTACAGACAGGGGTACATGGCTACACCTTC. It is translated as CASSLQTGVHGYTF.

At least ten counts were recorded for this clonotype. The V call is TRBV4-1, the J call TRBJ1-2; no clear D gene. The CDR3 totals 14 residues. The germline V gene encodes CDR1 MGHRA and CDR2 YSYEKL. Trimming took off 6 bases at V and 7 bases at J, with 18 bases between the two ends. The CDR3 DNA follows: TGCGCCAGCAGTTTTTCCGATGGAGGGCTTGGCTACACCTTC. Its protein product is CASSFSDGGLGYTF.

This clonotype was detected ten times or more. This chain joins TRBV10-3 and TRBJ1-2; D gene unclear. V was clipped by 2 bases and J by 5 bases, with 12 bases between them. The CDR3 extends over 14 amino acids. Germline CDR1 reads ENHRY; CDR2 reads SYGVKD. The CDR3 DNA sequence: TGTGCCATCAGTGAGACCGCGAAAAGATATGGCTACACCTTC. Protein product: CAISETAKRYGYTF.

In its sample, this clonotype was seen many times. V gene TRBV18 combines with J gene TRBJ2-5; D may be TRBD1 (6 bases). The CDR3 spans 14 residues. Between the trimmed V and J ends, which lost 7 bases and 2 bases, there was a span of 14 bases. Germline values: CDR1 KGHSH, CDR2 LQKENI. The CDR3 DNA reads as TGTGCCAGCTTTGCGAACGGACAGCAAGAGACCCAGTACTTC. It yields the protein CASFANGQQETQYF.

This clonotype was detected many times. This sequence joins TRBV30 and TRBJ1-6, with 10 nucleotides matching TRBD1. The CDR3 sequence is 16 residues long. Trimming at V came to 1 base and at J to 8 bases, leaving 8 bases not matched to a gene. Germline V lookup: CDR1 GTSNPN, CDR2 SVGIG (reference sequence). CDR3 coding DNA: TGTGCCTGGAGTGCGCGGGACAGGGGCCCTTATTCACCCCTCCACTTT. This codes for CAWSARDRGPYSPLHF.

This clonotype has a count of ten or more. The DNA for the CDR3 is TGCAGTGCCTCAGAAGCAGGGGGCACGGAGACCCAGTACTTC. This translates into CSASEAGGTETQYF. The chain is built from TRBV20-1 and TRBJ2-5, with 8 bases identical to TRBD1. V shed 6 bases and J 5 bases; nucleotides not matched to a gene: 11. Germline V gene lookup returns CDR1 DFQATT and CDR2 SNEGSKA (reference sequence). The CDR3 sequence is 14 residues long.

This clonotype has ten or more counts. The chain is built from TRBV20-1 and TRBJ1-1; no firm D call. This CDR3 is built from 14 residues. Trimming stripped 2 bases from V and 0 bases from J, with 10 bases between. In germline, CDR1 is DFQATT, CDR2 SNEGSKA (reference sequence). The CDR3 DNA reads as TGCAGTGCTAGAAGCGGTTCCGTGAACACTGAAGCTTTCTTT. Residues: CSARSGSVNTEAFF.

With regard to this clonotype: This may be a read error: a much more frequent sequence differs by one nucleotide. The chain recombines TRBV20-1 with TRBJ1-1, with D uncertain. CDR1 DFQATT and CDR2 SNEGSKA come from the germline V gene (reference sequence). V gave up 6 bases and J gave up 0 bases, with 17 bases separating them. This CDR3 is 15 amino acids long. The CDR3, as DNA: TGCAGTGCCAGACGGACTATGACACTGAACACTGAAGCTTTCTTT. Its protein product is CSARRTMTLNTEAFF.

This clonotype was picked up many times. The CDR3 DNA reads as TGTGCCAGCAGTGGGAGGGGAGGTCGCTATAATTCACCCCTCCACTTT. This translates into CASSGRGGRYNSPLHF. The V call is TRBV6-1, the J call TRBJ1-6, with D perhaps TRBD1 (5 bases). The V end lost 4 bases, the J end lost 3 bases, and 13 bases lay between the germline ends. CDR1 and CDR2 from the germline V gene are MNHNS and SASEGT. CDR3 length: 16 residues.

This clonotype has a count of ten or more. The junction and the germline gene differ at one end; a read error may be behind it. This chain links TRBV6-8 with TRBJ2-5, with 11 bases aligning to TRBD2. The V gene's germline CDR1 is MNHGY and CDR2 SAAAGT. This CDR3 region has 18 residues. The CDR3 DNA reads as TGTGCCAGCAGTGCCTCCGGGACTAGCGGACCGTACCAAGAGGCCCAGTACTTC. Translating gives CASSASGTSGPYQEAQYF.

This clonotype came up many times. The chain joins TRBV12-3 or TRBV12-4 to TRBJ2-7, with D tentatively TRBD1 or TRBD2 (5 bases each). The CDR3 is made up of 15 amino acids. Deletions cut 6 bases from V and 4 bases from J, with 19 bases between. The CDR3 protein is CASRLTGDGGYEQYF. DNA of the CDR3: TGTGCCAGCAGACTAACCGGAGATGGGGGTTACGAGCAGTACTTC.

This clonotype has just a few counts. At one end, the junction sequence differs from germline, possibly due to a read error. CDR3 amino acids: CASNLDSRGSEELFF. As DNA, the CDR3 is TGTGCCAGCAATTTAGACAGCCGGGGGTCGGAGGAGCTGTTTTTT. The chain has TRBV12-3 or TRBV12-4 and TRBJ2-2; D may be TRBD2 (6 bases). CDR3 length equals 15 residues.

This clonotype was found many times. The J gene is TRBJ1-1, the V gene TRBV14; TRBD1 aligns across 7 bases. The CDR3 runs to 13 residues. Germline CDR1 and CDR2: SGHDN and FVKESK. V was pared by 6 bases and J by 3 bases, with 4 bases of the junction left unmatched. The CDR3 sequence is CASRQGFDTEAFF. Here the CDR3 DNA reads TGTGCCAGCAGACAGGGGTTTGACACTGAAGCTTTCTTT.

Worth noting for this clonotype: This may stem from a read error, because a much larger clone lies one nucleotide away. The CDR3 nucleotides read TGTGCCAGCCGGGAGGCCGGGGAGCTGTTTTTT. Its translation is CASREAGELFF. The rearrangement joins TRBV25-1 to TRBJ2-2; 7 bases map to TRBD2. Per the germline V gene, CDR1 is MGHDK and CDR2 is SYGVNS. Germline trimming cut 8 bases from V and 6 bases from J; bases unmatched to any gene: 0. This CDR3 has 11 amino acids.

There are many counts of this clonotype. V is TRBV11-2 and J is TRBJ2-7; the D is unclear. CDR1 and CDR2 from the germline V gene are SGHAT and FQNNGV. The CDR3 consists of 12 residues. With 5 bases removed from V and 6 bases from J, the gap between germline ends came to 11 bases. The CDR3 protein is CASSPRTAEQYF. In DNA form, the CDR3 reads TGTGCCAGCAGCCCCCGGACGGCCGAGCAGTACTTC.

Written as DNA, the CDR3 is TGTGCCAGCAGTGAAGTGGACACCGGGGGTTCACCCCTCCACTTT. Protein sequence: CASSEVDTGGSPLHF. This chain links TRBV6-1 with TRBJ1-6; possible D gene TRBD1, 5 bases. The V and J ends lost 1 base and 9 bases respectively, with 13 bases between them. The CDR3 covers 15 residues. The germline V gene encodes CDR1 MNHNS and CDR2 SASEGT.

The chain has TRBV6-1 and TRBJ2-7; 7 nucleotides line up with TRBD1. J was trimmed by 8 bases and V by 5 bases; bases with no gene match: 6. The CDR3 runs 12 residues. The germline CDR1 and CDR2 sequences are MNHNS and SASEGT. The CDR3 spells CASSITGAKQYF. The CDR3 bases are TGTGCCAGCAGTATAACAGGGGCGAAGCAGTACTTC.

In its sample, this clonotype was seen many times. This may be a read error, as it is one base from a much larger clone. The CDR3 bases are TGTGCCAGCAGCTTCAACCAAGAGACCCAGTACTTC. It codes for CASSFNQETQYF. This chain uses TRBV7-9 with TRBJ2-5; D unresolved. Trimming left V 3 bases short and J 0 bases short, with 2 bases between. CDR1 SEHNR and CDR2 FQNEAQ come from the germline V gene (reference sequence). CDR3 length equals 12 residues. Based on the CDR3 plus reference TRBV7-9 and TRBJ2-5, the full variable domain is DTGVSQNPRHKITKRGQNVTFRCDPISEHNRLYWYRQTLGQGPEFLTYFQNEAQLEKSRLLSDRFSAERPKGSFSTLEIQRTEQGDSAMYLCASSFNQETQYFGPGTRLLVL.

V and J are TRBV7-2 and TRBJ2-7, with D unresolved. Germline lookup yields CDR1 SGHTA and CDR2 FQGNSA. V shed 4 bases and J shed 7 bases, with 11 bases lying between them. CDR3 size: 12 residues. CDR3 DNA: TGTGCCAGCAGCTCCCTTAGTCGGGAGCAGTACTTC. Amino acid sequence: CASSSLSREQYF.

The rearrangement joins TRBV11-2 to TRBJ2-3; D not resolved. V shed 6 bases and J shed 2 bases, with 12 bases lying between them. This CDR3 has 14 residues. The germline CDR1 and CDR2 sequences are SGHAT and FQNNGV. CDR3 nucleotide sequence: TGTGCCAGCAGTTATACTGGGTTCACAGATACGCAGTATTTT. It specifies CASSYTGFTDTQYF.